This T cell receptor (beta chain) was sequenced in a study of PD-1 blockade in classical Hodgkin lymphoma. Study information: Every 2 weeks, patients got 3 mg/kg intravenous nivolumab. The study's findings and limits: CD4+ TCR diversity rose significantly by C4D1, and CD8+ TCR diversity did not. The study found complete responders had baseline diversity similar to newly diagnosed patients. Factors driving the repertoire differences, possibly disease activity or prior therapy, remain undefined.

The table came from immunoSEQ multiplex PCR; TCRdb's copy has only in-frame clones and leaves some out. The data hold 20,000 to 25,000 clones, with over 65% observed a single time. Time point specified: cycle 4 day 1 (C4D1), after 6 weeks of nivolumab. All patients relapsed after autologous stem cell transplantation, and brentuximab vedotin exposure varied. The ends lost 1 base at V and 4 bases at J; junction bases unmatched: 4. CDR3 length: 14 amino acids. Germline V lookup: CDR1 SGHTA, CDR2 FQGNSA. A note on this clone: Antigen unknown.

The rearrangement joins TRBV7-2 to TRBJ2-7, with 7 positions matching TRBD1. The TCR comes from a human donor with classical Hodgkin lymphoma. Source: peripheral blood mononuclear cells (PBMCs), taken before the fourth cycle of nivolumab. CDR3 DNA: TGTGCCAGCAGCTTAGAAGGGACAGTATACGAGCAGTACTTC. Its translation is CASSLEGTVYEQYF. Full variable domain (missing parts from reference TRBV7-2 and TRBJ2-7): GAGVSQSPSNKVTEKGKDVELRCDPISGHTALYWYRQSLGQGLEFLIYFQGNSAPDKSGLPSDRFSAERTGGSVSTLTIQRTQQEDSAVYLCASSLEGTVYEQYFGPGTRLTVT.